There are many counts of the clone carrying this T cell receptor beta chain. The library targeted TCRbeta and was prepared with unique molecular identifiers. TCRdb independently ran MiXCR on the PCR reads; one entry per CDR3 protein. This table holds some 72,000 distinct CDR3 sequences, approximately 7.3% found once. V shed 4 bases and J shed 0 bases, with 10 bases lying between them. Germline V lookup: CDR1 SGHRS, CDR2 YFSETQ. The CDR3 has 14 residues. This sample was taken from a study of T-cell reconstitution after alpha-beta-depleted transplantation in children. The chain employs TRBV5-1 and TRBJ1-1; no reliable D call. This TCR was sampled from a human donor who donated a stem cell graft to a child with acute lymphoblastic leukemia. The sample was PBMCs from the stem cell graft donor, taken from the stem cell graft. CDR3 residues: CASSQNIMNTEAFF. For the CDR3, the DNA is TGCGCCAGCAGCCAGAATATCATGAACACTGAAGCTTTCTTT.